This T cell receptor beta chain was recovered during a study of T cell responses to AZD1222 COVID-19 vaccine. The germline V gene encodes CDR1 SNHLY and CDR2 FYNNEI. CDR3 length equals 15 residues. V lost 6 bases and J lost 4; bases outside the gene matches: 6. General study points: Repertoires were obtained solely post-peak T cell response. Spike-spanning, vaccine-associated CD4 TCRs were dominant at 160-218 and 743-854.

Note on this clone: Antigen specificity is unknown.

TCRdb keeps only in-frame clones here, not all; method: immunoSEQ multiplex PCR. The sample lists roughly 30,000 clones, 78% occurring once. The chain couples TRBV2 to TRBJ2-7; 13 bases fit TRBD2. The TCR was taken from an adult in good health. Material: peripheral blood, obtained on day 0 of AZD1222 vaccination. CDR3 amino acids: CASRLRLAGGYEQYF. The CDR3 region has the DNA TGTGCCAGCAGACTAAGACTAGCGGGGGGATACGAGCAGTACTTC.